Below, 26 T cell receptor beta chains from the same sample are listed, as sequenced in a study of OX40 agonist ivuxolimab in advanced cancers. Libraries were prepared by immunoSEQ multiplex PCR; TCRdb keeps only in-frame clonotypes and omits some of them. The repertoire holds roughly 59,000 clones, with 84% as singletons. Sequencing was performed on CD4+ or CD8+ T cells sorted from blood, taken in a trial of the OX40 agonist ivuxolimab. These receptors were obtained from an adult with an advanced solid tumor such as melanoma, head and neck, liver or kidney cancer.

The V and J genes are TRBV2 and TRBJ1-6; D may be TRBD1 (5 bases). Germline V gene sequence: CDR1 SNHLY, CDR2 FYNNEI. This CDR3 is 13 amino acids long. V was pared by 7 bases and J by 7 bases, with 11 bases between. CDR3 amino acids: CASTTGTNSPLHF. The DNA for the CDR3 is TGTGCCAGCACCACCGGGACGAATTCACCCCTCCACTTT.

V and J are TRBV27 and TRBJ1-1; possible D gene TRBD1, 6 bases. CDR3 length equals 17 residues. From germline, CDR1 is MNHEY and CDR2 SMNVEV (reference sequence). V was clipped by 0 bases and J by 1 base, with 15 bases between them. In DNA form, the CDR3 reads TGTGCCAGCAGTTTATCCGGACAGCAAATTTGGAACACTGAAGCTTTCTTT. It yields the protein CASSLSGQQIWNTEAFF.

The rearrangement uses TRBV18 and TRBJ1-4, with a weak D call TRBD1 (5 bases). V was trimmed by 3 bases and J by 4 bases, leaving 9 bases between them. The CDR3 consists of 14 residues. Germline CDR1 is KGHSH and CDR2 is LQKENI. The CDR3 loop reads CASSPGRGNEKLFF. CDR3 coding DNA: TGTGCCAGCTCACCCGGGAGGGGTAATGAAAAACTGTTTTTT.

The CDR3 DNA reads as TGTGCCAGCAGCTCGGTGGGGCGAAAAGAGACCCAGTACTTC. This codes for CASSSVGRKETQYF. The V gene is TRBV7-8, the J gene TRBJ2-5; weak D call: TRBD1 (5 bases). V lost 4 bases and J 3 bases, leaving 12 bases between the germline ends. CDR1 is SGHVS and CDR2 is FQNEAQ in the germline V gene. The CDR3 extends over 14 amino acids. Filled out from reference TRBV7-8 and TRBJ2-5, the complete variable domain reads GAGVSQSPRYKVAKRGQDVALRCDPISGHVSLFWYQQALGQGPEFLTYFQNEAQLDKSGLPSDRFFAERPEGSVSTLKIQRTQQEDSAVYLCASSSVGRKETQYFGPGTRLLVL.

V usage is TRBV27 and J usage is TRBJ2-1; 15 nucleotides line up with TRBD2. The V gene end was trimmed by 7 bases and the J gene end by 2 bases; junction bases not matched to a gene: 6. Germline CDR1 reads MNHEY; CDR2 reads SMNVEV (reference sequence). This CDR3 comprises 17 residues. CDR3 coding DNA: TGTGCCAGCACCAGGACTAGCGGGGGGGTTACCTACAATGAGCAGTTCTTC. Encoded protein: CASTRTSGGVTYNEQFF.

This clone was recorded a few times. The chain carries TRBV30 and TRBJ1-4; D remains unclear. Between the trimmed V and J ends, which lost 1 base and 7 bases, there was a span of 10 bases. Germline CDR1 GTSNPN, CDR2 SVGIG (reference sequence). The length of the CDR3 is 13 residues. The CDR3 DNA is TGTGCCTGGAGTGGAAGGGTCGGTGAAAAACTGTTTTTT. This sequence encodes CAWSGRVGEKLFF.

This chain uses TRBV2 with TRBJ1-6; no definite D call. V lost 8 bases, J lost 8 bases, and 13 bases lay in between. This CDR3 contains 13 residues. Germline values: CDR1 SNHLY, CDR2 FYNNEI. CDR3 sequence reads: CASLGSPDSPLHF. CDR3 nucleotide sequence: TGTGCCAGCCTGGGATCCCCGGATTCACCCCTCCACTTT.

The chain links TRBV5-1 to TRBJ2-2; 7 nucleotides agree with TRBD1. Germline V CDR1 and CDR2: SGHRS, YFSETQ. Germline trimming cut 0 bases from V and 5 bases from J; bases unmatched to any gene: 10. CDR3 length: 17 residues. CDR3 sequence (DNA): TGCGCCAGCAGCTTGGCCGACAGGGTGGCGTATACCGGGGAGCTGTTTTTT. Its translation: CASSLADRVAYTGELFF. Full variable domain (outside the CDR3, taken from reference TRBV5-1 and TRBJ2-2): KAGVTQTPRYLIKTRGQQVTLSCSPISGHRSVSWYQQTPGQGLQFLFEYFSETQRNKGNFPGRFSGRQFSNSRSEMNVSTLELGDSALYLCASSLADRVAYTGELFFGEGSRLTVL.

The gene calls are TRBV18 and TRBJ1-2; 9 bases fit TRBD1. The junction had 3 bases not matched to a gene; V was cut back by 2 bases and J by 2 bases. The CDR3 is 15 residues long. Germline CDR1 reads KGHSH; CDR2 reads LQKENI. The CDR3 reads CASSPGTGLNYGYTF. For the CDR3, the DNA is TGTGCCAGCTCACCAGGGACAGGGCTAAACTATGGCTACACCTTC.

This clone occurred a few times. The chain combines TRBV19 with TRBJ1-1; D may be TRBD1 (5 bases). Trimming removed 7 bases from V and 3 bases from J, with 9 bases in between. Germline CDR1 and CDR2: LNHDA and SQIVND (reference sequence). This CDR3 is built from 12 residues. The CDR3 sequence is CASTRQHTEAFF. The CDR3 DNA is TGTGCCAGTACTCGACAGCACACTGAAGCTTTCTTT.

J is TRBJ1-5 and V is TRBV5-1; 8 positions agree with TRBD1. This CDR3 has 15 amino acids. Germline V CDR1 and CDR2: SGHRS, YFSETQ. The V gene end was trimmed by 0 bases and the J gene end by 5 bases; junction bases not matched to a gene: 4. Here the CDR3 reads CASSLGTGRDQPQHF. In DNA, the CDR3 is TGCGCCAGCAGCTTGGGGACAGGGAGGGATCAGCCCCAGCATTTT.

The rearrangement joins TRBV5-4 to TRBJ2-3, with D unresolved. The germline V gene encodes CDR1 SGHNT and CDR2 YYREEE (reference sequence). There are 14 residues in the CDR3. Trimming cost V 2 bases and J 6 bases, with 13 bases left between them. Written as DNA, the CDR3 is TGTGCCAGCAGCTTCCAGGTTGGCGCCGATACGCAGTATTTT. The encoded protein is CASSFQVGADTQYF.

The rearrangement links TRBV5-1 to TRBJ2-5; 8 bases fit TRBD2. V shed 4 bases and J 4 bases; nucleotides not matched to a gene: 15. Germline CDR1 SGHRS, CDR2 YFSETQ. The length of the CDR3 is 17 residues. CDR3 sequence (DNA): TGCGCCAGCAGCCCCGGGGGGGGCGCGAATAACGGAGAGACCCAGTACTTC. Its translation is CASSPGGGANNGETQYF.

This sequence joins TRBV10-3 and TRBJ1-1; TRBD1 matches 10 bases. The CDR3 has 13 amino acids. In germline, CDR1 is ENHRY, CDR2 SYGVKD. Trimming at V came to 7 bases and at J to 3 bases, leaving 2 bases not matched to a gene. As DNA, the CDR3 is TGTGCCATCACGGGGACAGGGGACACTGAAGCTTTCTTT. Its protein is CAITGTGDTEAFF.

J is TRBJ1-2 and V is TRBV25-1; maybe TRBD1 (6 bases). The germline V and J ends were trimmed by 6 bases and 0 bases, with 20 bases remaining between them. The CDR3 loop spans 17 amino acids. CDR1 is MGHDK, CDR2 SYGVNS, per germline. The CDR3 region has the DNA TGTGCCAGCAGCCAAAGTAGGGGGGTCTCATCTAACTATGGCTACACCTTC. Its protein is CASSQSRGVSSNYGYTF.

This clone was detected once. The V call is TRBV7-3, the J call TRBJ2-1, with 14 bases that match TRBD2. The CDR3 spans 18 residues. V trimming: 1 base; J trimming: 9 bases; junction bases outside the gene matches: 11. Germline assignment: CDR1 SGHTA and CDR2 FQGTGA. The CDR3 DNA reads TGTGCCAGCAGCTTAATGGACCCGGGACTAGCGGGAGTAGGTGAGCAGTTCTTC. Translated, it gives CASSLMDPGLAGVGEQFF.

The chain employs TRBV25-1 and TRBJ2-7; 10 bases align to TRBD1. V lost 3 bases, J lost 6 bases, and 8 bases stayed unmatched. The CDR3 is 15 residues long. Germline-derived CDR1 and CDR2 are MGHDK and SYGVNS. CDR3 protein: CASSDPGQGIVEQYF. The CDR3 DNA follows: TGTGCCAGCAGTGACCCGGGACAGGGGATAGTCGAGCAGTACTTC.

The chain employs TRBV15 and TRBJ1-2, with a tentative D call TRBD1 (5 bases). In germline, CDR1 is LNHNV, CDR2 YYDKDF (reference sequence). The V end was cut by 0 bases, the J end by 2 bases, with 13 bases between. The CDR3 extends over 16 amino acids. For the CDR3, the DNA is TGTGCCACCAGCAGAGAAGGGACTTTATCCAACTATGGCTACACCTTC. This translates into CATSREGTLSNYGYTF.

This chain uses TRBV2 with TRBJ1-2, with D unresolved. Trimming took off 1 base at V and 8 bases at J, with 11 bases between the two ends. Germline assignment: CDR1 SNHLY and CDR2 FYNNEI. The CDR3 extends over 13 amino acids. CDR3 DNA sequence: TGTGCCAGCAGTGAAGTCAATATCTACGGCTACACCTTC. Translation gives CASSEVNIYGYTF.

J is TRBJ1-1 and V is TRBV7-8; D gene unclear. The V gene's germline CDR1 is SGHVS and CDR2 FQNEAQ. V lost 4 bases and J lost 0, with 15 bases in between. This CDR3 comprises 16 residues. DNA of the CDR3: TGTGCCAGCAGCTCCTGGGAACGGCAGATGAACACTGAAGCTTTCTTT. The encoded protein is CASSSWERQMNTEAFF.

This chain links TRBV4-2 with TRBJ2-1; 14 positions match TRBD2. This CDR3 spans 16 amino acids. J lost 7 bases, V lost 5 bases, and 7 bases had no gene match. Germline-derived CDR1 and CDR2 are LGHNA and YNFKEQ. Written as DNA, the CDR3 is TGTGCCAGCAGCATAACCGGGACTAGCGGGAGTAATGAGCAGTTCTTC. Protein: CASSITGTSGSNEQFF.

The rearrangement links TRBV11-3 to TRBJ2-1, with no clear D. CDR1 SGHNT and CDR2 YENEEA come from the germline V gene. V lost 3 bases and J lost 4, with 4 bases in between. This CDR3 comprises 12 residues. Written as DNA, the CDR3 is TGTGCCAGCAGCTTTTCATACAATGAGCAGTTCTTC. It is translated as CASSFSYNEQFF. Combining the CDR3 with reference TRBV11-3 and TRBJ2-1 gives the whole variable domain EAGVVQSPRYKIIEKKQPVAFWCNPISGHNTLYWYLQNLGQGPELLIRYENEEAVDDSQLPKDRFSAERLKGVDSTLKIQPAELGDSAVYLCASSFSYNEQFFGPGTRLTVL.

The chain couples TRBV10-2 to TRBJ2-1; 11 positions match TRBD2. CDR1 and CDR2 (germline): WSHSY, SAAADI. The junction had 2 bases not matched to a gene; V was cut back by 4 bases and J by 6 bases. This CDR3 region has 14 residues. CDR3 sequence reads: CASSVSGGVNEQFF. The CDR3 DNA sequence: TGCGCCAGCAGTGTTAGCGGGGGGGTCAATGAGCAGTTCTTC.

The chain uses TRBV27 and TRBJ1-1, with D uncertain. V lost 7 bases and J lost 5, with 14 bases in between. The CDR3 loop spans 13 amino acids. Germline CDR1 reads MNHEY; CDR2 reads SMNVEV (reference sequence). CDR3 in DNA: TGTGCCAGCATGACCATCCGAAGGACTGAAGCTTTCTTT. Translating it yields CASMTIRRTEAFF.

This sequence joins TRBV29-1 and TRBJ1-2, with 7 bases matching TRBD1. This CDR3 has 15 amino acids. Germline V gives CDR1 SQVTM, CDR2 ANQGSEA. The V and J ends lost 6 bases and 7 bases, in that order; junction bases with no gene match: 17. The CDR3 region is CSVADVGRGSFGYTF. CDR3 nucleotides: TGCAGCGTCGCCGACGTTGGCAGGGGGTCTTTTGGCTACACCTTC.

This clone was seen more than once but under ten times. The chain carries TRBV28 and TRBJ2-7; 8 bases map to TRBD1. V gave up 10 bases and J gave up 7 bases; unmatched junction bases: 9. The CDR3 covers 12 residues. In germline, CDR1 is MDHEN, CDR2 SYDVKM. CDR3 DNA sequence: TGTGCCACCCGGACAGGGTCGTTGGAGCAGTACTTC. Protein sequence: CATRTGSLEQYF.